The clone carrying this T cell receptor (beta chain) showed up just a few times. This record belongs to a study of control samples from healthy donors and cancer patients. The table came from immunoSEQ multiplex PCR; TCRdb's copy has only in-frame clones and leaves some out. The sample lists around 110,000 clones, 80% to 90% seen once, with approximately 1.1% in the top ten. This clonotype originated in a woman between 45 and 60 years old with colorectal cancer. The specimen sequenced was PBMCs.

CDR3 sequence: CASSPGGGLFEKLFF. The CDR3 nucleotides read TGTGCCAGCAGCCCGGGCGGGGGGCTGTTTGAAAAACTGTTTTTT. The chain employs TRBV7-9 and TRBJ1-4; a weak D match, TRBD1 (6 bases). Trimming took 5 bases from V and 7 from J, leaving 17 bases between them. CDR1 is SEHNR and CDR2 is FQNEAQ in the germline V gene (reference sequence). The CDR3 runs to 15 residues. Full variable domain (rest looked up from reference TRBV7-9 and TRBJ1-4): DTGVSQNPRHKITKRGQNVTFRCDPISEHNRLYWYRQTLGQGPEFLTYFQNEAQLEKSRLLSDRFSAERPKGSFSTLEIQRTEQGDSAMYLCASSPGGGLFEKLFFGSGTQLSVL.